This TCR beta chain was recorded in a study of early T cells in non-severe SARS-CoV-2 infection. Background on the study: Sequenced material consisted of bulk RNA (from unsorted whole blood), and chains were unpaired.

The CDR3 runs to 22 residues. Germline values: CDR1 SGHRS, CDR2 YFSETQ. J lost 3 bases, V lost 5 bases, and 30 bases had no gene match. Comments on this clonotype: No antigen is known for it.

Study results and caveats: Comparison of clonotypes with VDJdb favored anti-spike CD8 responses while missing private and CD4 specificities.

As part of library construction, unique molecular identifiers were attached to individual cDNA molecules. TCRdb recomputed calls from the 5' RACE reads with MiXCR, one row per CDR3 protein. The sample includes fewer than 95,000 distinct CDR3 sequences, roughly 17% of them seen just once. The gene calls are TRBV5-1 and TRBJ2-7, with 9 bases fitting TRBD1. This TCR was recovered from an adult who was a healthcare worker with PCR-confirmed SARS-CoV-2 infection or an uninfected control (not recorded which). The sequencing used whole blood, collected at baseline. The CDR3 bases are TGCGCCAGCAGTGAACAGGGGGCCGGCACTCGGGGGCCACAAGCTAACTTCTACGAGCAGTACTTC. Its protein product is CASSEQGAGTRGPQANFYEQYF.